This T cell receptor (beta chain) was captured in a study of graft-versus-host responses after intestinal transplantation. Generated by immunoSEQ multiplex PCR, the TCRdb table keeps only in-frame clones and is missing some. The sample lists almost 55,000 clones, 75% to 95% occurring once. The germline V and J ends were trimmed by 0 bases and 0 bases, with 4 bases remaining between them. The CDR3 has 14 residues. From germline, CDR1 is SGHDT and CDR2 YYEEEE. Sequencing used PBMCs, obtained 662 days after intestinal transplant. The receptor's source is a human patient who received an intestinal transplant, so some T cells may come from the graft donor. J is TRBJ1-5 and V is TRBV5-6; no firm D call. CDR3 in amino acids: CASSLASSNQPQHF. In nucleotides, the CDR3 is TGTGCCAGCAGCTTGGCCTCTAGCAATCAGCCCCAGCATTTT.